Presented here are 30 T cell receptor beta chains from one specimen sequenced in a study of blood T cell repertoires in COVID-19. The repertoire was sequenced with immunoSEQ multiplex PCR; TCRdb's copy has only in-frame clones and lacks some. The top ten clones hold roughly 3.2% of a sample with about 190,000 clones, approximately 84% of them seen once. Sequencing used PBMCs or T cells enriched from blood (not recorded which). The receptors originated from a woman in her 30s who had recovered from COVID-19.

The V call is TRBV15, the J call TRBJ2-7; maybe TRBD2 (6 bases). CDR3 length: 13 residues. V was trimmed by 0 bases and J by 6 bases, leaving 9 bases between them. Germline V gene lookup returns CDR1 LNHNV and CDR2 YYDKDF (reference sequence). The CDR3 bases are TGTGCCACCAGCAGAGACATGGGGGGCGAGCAGTACGTC. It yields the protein CATSRDMGGEQYV.

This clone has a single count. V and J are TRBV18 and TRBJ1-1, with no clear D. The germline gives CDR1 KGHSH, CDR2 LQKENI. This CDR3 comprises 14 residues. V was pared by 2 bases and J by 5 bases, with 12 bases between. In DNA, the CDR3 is TGTGCCAGCTCACCAGGGGAGGGAGGAACTGAAGCTTTCTTT. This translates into CASSPGEGGTEAFF.

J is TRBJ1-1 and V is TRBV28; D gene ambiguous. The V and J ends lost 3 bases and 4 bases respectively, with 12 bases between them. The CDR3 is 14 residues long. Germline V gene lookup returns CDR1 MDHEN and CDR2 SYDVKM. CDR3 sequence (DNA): TGTGCCAGCAGTTTGGGCAGGAGGAGCACTGAAGCTTTCTTT. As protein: CASSLGRRSTEAFF.

CDR3 amino acids: CASSSPKLGPDSEAFF. The CDR3 nucleotides read TGTGCCAGCAGCTCCCCCAAGTTGGGGCCGGATTCTGAAGCTTTCTTT. The chain combines TRBV7-9 with TRBJ1-1; D is possibly TRBD1 (5 bases). The CDR3 runs to 16 residues. V was trimmed by 4 bases and J by 6 bases, leaving 21 bases between them. Per the germline V gene, CDR1 is SEHNR and CDR2 is FQNEAQ (reference sequence).

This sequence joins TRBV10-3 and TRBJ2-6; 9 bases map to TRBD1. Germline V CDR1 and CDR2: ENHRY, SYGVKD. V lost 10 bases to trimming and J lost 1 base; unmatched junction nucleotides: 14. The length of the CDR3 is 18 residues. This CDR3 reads CASRDRGSVRSGANVLTF. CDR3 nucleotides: TGTGCCAGCCGCGACAGGGGGTCGGTTAGGTCTGGGGCCAACGTCCTGACTTTC.

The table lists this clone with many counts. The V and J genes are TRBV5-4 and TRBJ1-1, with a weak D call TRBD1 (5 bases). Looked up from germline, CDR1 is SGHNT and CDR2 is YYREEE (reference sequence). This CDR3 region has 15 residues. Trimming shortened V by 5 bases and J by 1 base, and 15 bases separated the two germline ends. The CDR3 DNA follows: TGTGCCAGCAGGTTTAGGGGCCCGGGGAACACTGAAGCTTTCTTT. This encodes CASRFRGPGNTEAFF.

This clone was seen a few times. The CDR3 spells CASSLGGGTEAFF. CDR3 sequence (DNA): TGTGCCAGCAGCTTAGGAGGTGGGACTGAAGCTTTCTTT. V usage is TRBV7-8 and J usage is TRBJ1-1; D not certain. V lost 1 base and J 5 bases, leaving 8 bases between the germline ends. The germline V gene has CDR1 SGHVS and CDR2 FQNEAQ. The CDR3 length is 13 residues.

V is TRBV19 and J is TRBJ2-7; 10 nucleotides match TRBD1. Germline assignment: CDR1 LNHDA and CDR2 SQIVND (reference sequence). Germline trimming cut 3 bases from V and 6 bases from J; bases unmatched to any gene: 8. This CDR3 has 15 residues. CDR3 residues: CASSIDRGQGVEQYF. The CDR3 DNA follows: TGTGCCAGTAGTATCGACCGAGGACAGGGGGTCGAGCAGTACTTC.

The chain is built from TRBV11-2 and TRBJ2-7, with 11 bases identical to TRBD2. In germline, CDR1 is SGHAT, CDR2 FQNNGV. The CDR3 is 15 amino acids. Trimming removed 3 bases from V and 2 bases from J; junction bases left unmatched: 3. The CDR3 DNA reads TGTGCCAGCAGCTTTTTTAGCGGGGGGGCCTACGAGCAGTACGTC. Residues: CASSFFSGGAYEQYV.

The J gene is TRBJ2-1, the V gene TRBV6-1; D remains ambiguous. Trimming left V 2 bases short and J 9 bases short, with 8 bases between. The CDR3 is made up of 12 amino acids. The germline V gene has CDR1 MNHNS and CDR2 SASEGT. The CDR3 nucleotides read TGTGCCAGCAGTGAAATCACAGTTGAGCAGTTCTTC. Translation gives CASSEITVEQFF.

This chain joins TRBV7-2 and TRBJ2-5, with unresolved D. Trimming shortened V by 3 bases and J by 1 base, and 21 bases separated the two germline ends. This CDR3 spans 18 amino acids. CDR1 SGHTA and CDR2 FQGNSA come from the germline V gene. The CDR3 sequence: CASSFQIRALRSQETQYF. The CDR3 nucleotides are TGTGCCAGCAGCTTCCAGATTCGTGCACTACGAAGCCAAGAGACCCAGTACTTC.

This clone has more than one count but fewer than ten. CDR3 sequence (DNA): TGTGCCAGCAGCTGGCAGGGGTCGGGAGGCTACACCTTC. Protein: CASSWQGSGGYTF. The chain couples TRBV5-6 to TRBJ1-2; D perhaps matches TRBD1 (6 bases). CDR1 SGHDT and CDR2 YYEEEE come from the germline V gene. Trimming shortened V by 3 bases and J by 8 bases, and 14 bases separated the two germline ends. CDR3 length: 13 residues. Complete variable domain (other parts from reference TRBV5-6 and TRBJ1-2): DAGVTQSPTHLIKTRGQQVTLRCSPKSGHDTVSWYQQALGQGPQFIFQYYEEEERQRGNFPDRFSGHQFPNYSSELNVNALLLGDSALYLCASSWQGSGGYTFGSGTRLTVV.

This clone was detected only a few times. In DNA, the CDR3 is TGTGCCAGCAGCTTAGGGTACAAGCAGGGTGAGACTAACTATGGCTACACCTTC. It encodes CASSLGYKQGETNYGYTF. The rearrangement uses TRBV7-9 and TRBJ1-2; D is perhaps TRBD1 (5 bases). Germline loops: CDR1 SEHNR, CDR2 FQNEAQ (reference sequence). Trimming took off 1 base at V and 0 bases at J, with 18 bases between the two ends. CDR3 length equals 18 residues.

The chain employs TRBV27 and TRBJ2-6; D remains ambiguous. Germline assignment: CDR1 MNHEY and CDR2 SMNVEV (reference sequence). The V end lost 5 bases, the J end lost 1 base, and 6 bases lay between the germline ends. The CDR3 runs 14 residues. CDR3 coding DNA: TGTGCCAGCAGTATCAATTCTGGGGCCAACGTCCTGACTTTC. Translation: CASSINSGANVLTF.

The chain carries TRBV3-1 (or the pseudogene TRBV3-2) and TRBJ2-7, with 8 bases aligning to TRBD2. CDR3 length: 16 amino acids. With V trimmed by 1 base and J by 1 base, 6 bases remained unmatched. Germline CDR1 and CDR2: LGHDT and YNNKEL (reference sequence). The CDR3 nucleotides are TGTGCCAGCAGCCAAGGGAGCGGGAGACCGTCCTACGAGCAGTACTTC. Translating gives CASSQGSGRPSYEQYF.

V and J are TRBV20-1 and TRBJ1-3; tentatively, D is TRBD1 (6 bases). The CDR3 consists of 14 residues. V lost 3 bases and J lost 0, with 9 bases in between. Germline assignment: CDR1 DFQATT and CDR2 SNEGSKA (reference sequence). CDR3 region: CSASGTTSGNTIYF. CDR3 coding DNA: TGCAGTGCTAGTGGGACAACCTCTGGAAACACCATATATTTT.

CDR3 nucleotide sequence: TGTGCCACCAGCAAAGGCCCAGGTCGGAATAATTCACCCCTCCACTTT. The encoded protein is CATSKGPGRNNSPLHF. The V call is TRBV15, the J call TRBJ1-6; no clear D. The V gene lost 4 bases and the J gene lost 5 bases, with 15 bases spanning the gap. Germline CDR1 and CDR2: LNHNV and YYDKDF (reference sequence). CDR3 length equals 16 residues.

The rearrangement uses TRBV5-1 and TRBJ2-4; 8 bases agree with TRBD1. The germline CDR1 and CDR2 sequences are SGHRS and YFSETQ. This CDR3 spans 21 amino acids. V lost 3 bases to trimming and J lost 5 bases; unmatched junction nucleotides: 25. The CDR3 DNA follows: TGCGCCAGCAGCTCGACCGACTCGATAAGGGTCCGGGACAGGAAAGAAAACATTCAGTACTTC. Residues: CASSSTDSIRVRDRKENIQYF.

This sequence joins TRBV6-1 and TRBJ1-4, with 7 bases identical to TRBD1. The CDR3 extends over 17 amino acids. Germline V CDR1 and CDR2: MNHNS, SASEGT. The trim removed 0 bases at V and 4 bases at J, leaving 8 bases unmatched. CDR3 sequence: CASSEASTGYFNEKLFF. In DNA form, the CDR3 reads TGTGCCAGCAGTGAAGCCTCGACAGGGTACTTTAATGAAAAACTGTTTTTT.

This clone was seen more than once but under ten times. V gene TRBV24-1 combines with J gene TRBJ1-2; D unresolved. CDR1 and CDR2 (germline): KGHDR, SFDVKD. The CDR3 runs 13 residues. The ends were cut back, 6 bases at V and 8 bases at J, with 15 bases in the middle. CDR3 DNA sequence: TGTGCCACCAGTCCGGGGATAGAATTGGGCTACACCTTC. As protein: CATSPGIELGYTF.

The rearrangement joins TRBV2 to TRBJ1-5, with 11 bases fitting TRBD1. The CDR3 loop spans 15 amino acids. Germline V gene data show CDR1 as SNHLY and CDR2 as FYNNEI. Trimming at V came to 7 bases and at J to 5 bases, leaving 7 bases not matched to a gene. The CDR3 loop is CASTEGDRGDQPQHF. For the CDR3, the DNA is TGTGCCAGCACCGAAGGGGACAGGGGGGATCAGCCCCAGCATTTT.

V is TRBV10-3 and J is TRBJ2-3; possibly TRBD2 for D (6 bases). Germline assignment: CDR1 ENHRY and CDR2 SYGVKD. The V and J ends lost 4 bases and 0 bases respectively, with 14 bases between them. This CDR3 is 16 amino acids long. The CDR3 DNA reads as TGTGCCATCAGTGGATCCCCTAGCGTGAGCACAGATACGCAGTATTTT. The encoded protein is CAISGSPSVSTDTQYF.

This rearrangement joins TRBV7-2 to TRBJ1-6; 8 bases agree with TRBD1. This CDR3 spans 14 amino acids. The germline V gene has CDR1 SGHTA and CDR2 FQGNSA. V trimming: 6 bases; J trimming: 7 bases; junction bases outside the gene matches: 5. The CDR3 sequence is CASRDRERNSPLHF. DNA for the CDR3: TGTGCCAGCAGGGACAGGGAAAGAAATTCACCCCTCCACTTT.

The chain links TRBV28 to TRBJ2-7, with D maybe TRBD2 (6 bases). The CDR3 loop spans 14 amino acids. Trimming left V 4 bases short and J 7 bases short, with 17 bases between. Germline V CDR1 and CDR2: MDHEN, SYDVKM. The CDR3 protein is CASSWAGPGKEQYF. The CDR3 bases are TGTGCCAGCAGTTGGGCGGGACCAGGTAAGGAGCAGTACTTC.

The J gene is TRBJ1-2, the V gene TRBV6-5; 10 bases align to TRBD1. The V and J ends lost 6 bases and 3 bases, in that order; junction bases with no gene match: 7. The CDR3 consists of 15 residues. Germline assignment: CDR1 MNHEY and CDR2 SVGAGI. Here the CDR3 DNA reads TGTGCCAGCAGGGGGAAGGGGACAGGGGACTATGGCTACACCTTC. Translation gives CASRGKGTGDYGYTF.

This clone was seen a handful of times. CDR3 residues: CASSRLREAAFF. CDR3 bases: TGTGCCAGCAGTCGACTCAGGGAGGCGGCTTTCTTT. This chain uses TRBV12-3 or TRBV12-4 with TRBJ1-1; the D gene is possibly TRBD1 (5 bases). The CDR3 is 12 residues long. Trimming took off 5 bases at V and 11 bases at J, with 15 bases between the two ends.

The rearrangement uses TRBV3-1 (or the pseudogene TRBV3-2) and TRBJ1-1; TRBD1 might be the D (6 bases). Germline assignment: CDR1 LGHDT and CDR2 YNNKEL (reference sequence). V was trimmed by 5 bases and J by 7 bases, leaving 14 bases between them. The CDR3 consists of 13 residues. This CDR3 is CASSSPGGLEAFF. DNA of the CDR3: TGTGCCAGCAGCTCCCCCGGGGGGCTTGAAGCTTTCTTT.

The chain's CDR3 is CASSLHRDTEAFF. The CDR3 DNA is TGTGCCAGCTCACTTCACAGGGACACTGAAGCTTTCTTT. The chain recombines TRBV18 with TRBJ1-1; a possible D gene is TRBD1 (6 bases). This CDR3 has 13 residues. The ends were cut back, 4 bases at V and 3 bases at J, with 9 bases in the middle. Germline assignment: CDR1 KGHSH and CDR2 LQKENI.

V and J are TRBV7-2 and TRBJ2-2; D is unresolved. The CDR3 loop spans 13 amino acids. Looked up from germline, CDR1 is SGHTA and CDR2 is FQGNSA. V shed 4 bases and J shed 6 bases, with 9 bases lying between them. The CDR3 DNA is TGTGCCAGCAGCTCCTTTTCCCCCGGGGAGCTGTTTTTT. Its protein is CASSSFSPGELFF.

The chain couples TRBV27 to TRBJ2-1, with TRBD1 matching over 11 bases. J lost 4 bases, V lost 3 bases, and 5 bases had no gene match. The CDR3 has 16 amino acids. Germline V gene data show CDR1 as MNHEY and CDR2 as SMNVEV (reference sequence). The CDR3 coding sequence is TGTGCCAGCAGTTTTCAAGGACAGGGGGCTTACAATGAGCAGTTCTTC. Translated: CASSFQGQGAYNEQFF.